This T cell receptor beta chain comes out of a study of T cells in narcolepsy. Study-level background: Donors had narcolepsy type 1 or type 2, or were healthy controls.

With regard to this clone: Antigen unknown.

Whole-study results and caveats: Autoreactive HCRT-specific and TRIB2-specific clonotypes were marked in same-patient CSF-versus-blood CD4+ comparisons.

This table comes from immunoSEQ multiplex PCR, and its TCRdb copy is limited to in-frame clones, with some not included. The sample shows approximately 28,000 clones, 75% to 80% of them seen only once. Sequencing was done on a sample of CD45RA- memory CD4+ T cells from PBMCs. The TCR sequence derives from a human donor with narcolepsy.

The CDR3 DNA follows: TGTGCCAGCAGCGTAGACCTGAACTATGGCTACACCTTC. It specifies CASSVDLNYGYTF. V is TRBV7-2 and J is TRBJ1-2; D is uncertain. The CDR3 has 13 residues. Per the germline V gene, CDR1 is SGHTA and CDR2 is FQGNSA. Trimming shortened V by 5 bases and J by 2 bases, and 9 bases separated the two germline ends.